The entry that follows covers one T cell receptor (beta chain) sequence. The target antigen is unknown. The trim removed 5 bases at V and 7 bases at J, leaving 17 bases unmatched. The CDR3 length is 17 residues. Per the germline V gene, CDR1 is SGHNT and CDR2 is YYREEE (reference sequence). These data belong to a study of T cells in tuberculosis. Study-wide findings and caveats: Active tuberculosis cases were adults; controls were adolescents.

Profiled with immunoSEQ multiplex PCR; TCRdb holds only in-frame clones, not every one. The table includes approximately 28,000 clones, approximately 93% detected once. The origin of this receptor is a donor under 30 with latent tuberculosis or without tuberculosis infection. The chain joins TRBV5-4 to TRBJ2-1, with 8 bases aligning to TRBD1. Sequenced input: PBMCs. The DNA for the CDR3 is TGTGCCAGCAGGACCGCTACAGGGGGGCAGATGGGGAATGAGCAGTTCTTC. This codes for CASRTATGGQMGNEQFF. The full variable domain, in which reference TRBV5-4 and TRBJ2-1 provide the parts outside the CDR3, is ETGVTQSPTHLIKTRGQQVTLRCSSQSGHNTVSWYQQALGQGPQFIFQYYREEENGRGNFPPRFSGLQFPNYSSELNVNALELDDSALYLCASRTATGGQMGNEQFFGPGTRLTVL.